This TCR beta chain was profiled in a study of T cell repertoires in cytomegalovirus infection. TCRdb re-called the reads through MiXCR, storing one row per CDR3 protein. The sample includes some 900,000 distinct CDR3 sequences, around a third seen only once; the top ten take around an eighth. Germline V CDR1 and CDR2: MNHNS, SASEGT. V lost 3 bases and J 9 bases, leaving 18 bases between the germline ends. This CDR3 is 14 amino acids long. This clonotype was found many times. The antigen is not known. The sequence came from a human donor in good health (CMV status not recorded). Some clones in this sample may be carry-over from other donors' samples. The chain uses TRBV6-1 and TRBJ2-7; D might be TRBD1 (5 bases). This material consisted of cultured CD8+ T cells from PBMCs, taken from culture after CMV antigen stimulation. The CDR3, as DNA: TGTGCCAGCAGTGAGTGGCCTACCTCCCAGGGGCAGTACGTC. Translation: CASSEWPTSQGQYV.